The rows below give T cell receptor beta chains drawn from one sample of a study of blood T cell repertoires in COVID-19. Assay used: immunoSEQ multiplex PCR; TCRdb lists only in-frame clones, some missing. The data contain fewer than 45,000 clones, more than 85% of them singletons. The sequencing sample was made of peripheral blood. Receptors were obtained from a human donor in a cohort sampled during active COVID-19. Each CDR3 is given with its conserved first and last residue. D genes are given only for firm matches. Not all rows give a size; the values are once, few, many and, for expanded clones, a class.

j_call	clone_size	v_call	d_call	cdr3_aa	cdr3_nt
TRBJ2-1	-	TRBV4-2	-	CASSQDLEGFYNEQFF	TGTGCCAGCAGCCAAGATCTTGAGGGTTTCTACAATGAGCAGTTCTTC
TRBJ1-6	-	TRBV25-1	-	CASSGQTLSPLHF	TGTGCCAGCAGTGGACAAACGCTTTCACCCCTCCACTTT
TRBJ1-5	-	TRBV20-1	TRBD1	CSASSGGGLNQPQHF	TGCAGTGCTAGTTCGGGAGGGGGCCTCAATCAGCCCCAGCATTTT
TRBJ2-7	-	TRBV2	TRBD2	CASRRGTSGRPPYEQYF	TGTGCCAGCAGGAGAGGGACTAGCGGGAGACCGCCCTACGAGCAGTACTTC
TRBJ2-7	-	TRBV5-1	TRBD2	CASSLGTSGIYEQYF	TGCGCCAGCAGCTTGGGAACTAGCGGGATCTACGAGCAGTACTTC
TRBJ2-1	-	TRBV5-4	TRBD2	CASNPGLAGWDEQFF	TGTGCCAGTAATCCGGGACTAGCGGGTTGGGATGAGCAGTTCTTC
TRBJ2-7	-	TRBV21-1	-	CAAIQGAEEQYF	TGTGCCGCCATACAGGGGGCTGAGGAGCAGTACTTC
TRBJ2-7	-	TRBV7-2	TRBD2	CASSLALGLALEQYF	TGTGCCAGCAGCTTAGCTCTAGGACTAGCTCTCGAGCAGTACTTC
TRBJ2-1	-	TRBV6-5	TRBD2	CASVPTSGSYNEQFF	TGTGCCAGCGTACCGACTAGCGGGTCCTACAATGAGCAGTTCTTC
TRBJ2-5	-	TRBV6-5	TRBD1	CASIPGRGLETQYF	TGTGCCAGCATCCCGGGAAGGGGGCTGGAGACCCAGTACTTC
TRBJ2-2	-	TRBV29-1	-	CSASRPGSNTGELFF	TGCAGCGCCTCAAGGCCAGGTTCGAACACCGGGGAGCTGTTTTTT
TRBJ1-2	-	TRBV5-6	TRBD1	CASRHGQGPSNYGYTF	TGTGCCAGCAGGCATGGACAGGGACCGTCTAACTATGGCTACACCTTC
TRBJ1-1	once	TRBV29-1	TRBD1	CSVEDLGQGREAFF	TGCAGCGTTGAAGATCTTGGACAGGGTCGTGAAGCTTTCTTT
TRBJ2-7	once	TRBV6-6	-	CASNLQGSEQYF	TGTGCCAGCAATTTACAGGGAAGCGAGCAGTACTTC
TRBJ2-7	once	TRBV4-1	TRBD1	CASSQGGTVLFF	TGCGCCAGCAGCCAAGGAGGGACAGTCCTTTTTTTC
TRBJ2-7	-	TRBV14	-	CASSQARGYSYEQYF	TGTGCCAGCAGCCAAGCCAGGGGTTACTCCTACGAGCAGTACTTC
TRBJ2-5	once	TRBV2	-	CASEEETQYF	TGTGCCTCAGAGGAAGAGACCCAGTACTTC
TRBJ1-4	-	TRBV6-6	TRBD1	CASSIQGAGEKLFF	TGTGCCAGCAGTATACAGGGGGCCGGTGAAAAACTGTTTTTT
TRBJ2-1	-	TRBV7-2	TRBD2	CASSFFILAGGANEQFF	TGTGCCAGCAGCTTTTTTATTTTAGCGGGAGGGGCCAATGAGCAGTTCTTC
TRBJ1-6	-	TRBV5-1	TRBD1	CASSRTGGNNSPLHF	TGCGCCAGCAGCCGAACAGGGGGGAATAATTCACCCCTCCACTTT
TRBJ1-2	-	TRBV6-5	TRBD1	CASSSTGGAYGYTF	TGTGCCAGCAGTTCGACAGGGGGCGCCTATGGCTACACCTTC
TRBJ2-2	-	TRBV13	TRBD2	CASSTGGEYAGELFF	TGTGCCAGCAGCACGGGGGGGGAGTACGCCGGGGAGCTGTTTTTT